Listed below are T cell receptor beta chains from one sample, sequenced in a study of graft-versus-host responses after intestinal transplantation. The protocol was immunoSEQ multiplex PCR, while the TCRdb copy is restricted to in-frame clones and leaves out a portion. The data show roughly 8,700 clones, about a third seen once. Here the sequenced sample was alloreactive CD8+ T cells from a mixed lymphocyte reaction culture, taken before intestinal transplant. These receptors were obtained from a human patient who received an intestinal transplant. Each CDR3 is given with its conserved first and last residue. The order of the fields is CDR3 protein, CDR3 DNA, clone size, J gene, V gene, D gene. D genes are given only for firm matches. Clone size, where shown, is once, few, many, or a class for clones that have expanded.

CASSSDDRGVEGQYF	TGTGCCAGCAGCTCAGACGACAGGGGCGTAGAAGGGCAGTACTTC	.	TRBJ2-7	TRBV7-9	TRBD1
CSVESTGDAYNEQFF	TGCAGCGTTGAATCGACAGGGGACGCCTACAATGAGCAGTTCTTC	.	TRBJ2-1	TRBV29-1	TRBD1
CASSLMGTYGYTF	TGTGCCAGCAGCTTAATGGGCACCTATGGCTACACCTTC	.	TRBJ1-2	TRBV7-6	.
CASSLATYLGSPADTQYF	TGTGCCAGCAGCTTAGCAACCTACCTGGGTAGCCCCGCAGATACGCAGTATTTT	.	TRBJ2-3	TRBV11-1	.
CASSLAGGFTEAFF	TGCGCCAGCAGCTTGGCAGGGGGGTTTACTGAAGCTTTCTTT	.	TRBJ1-1	TRBV5-1	TRBD1
CASSVTGTVEETQYF	TGTGCCAGCAGCGTTACCGGGACAGTTGAAGAGACCCAGTACTTC	.	TRBJ2-5	TRBV9	TRBD1
CASSDGGYNEQFF	TGTGCCAGCAGTGACGGGGGTTACAATGAGCAGTTCTTC	medium-sized	TRBJ2-1	TRBV2	.
CASSLTGDIQYF	TGTGCCAGCAGCCTTACAGGGGACATTCAGTACTTC	few	TRBJ2-4	TRBV4-2	TRBD1
CASSEEAGVYEQYF	TGTGCCAGCAGTGAAGAGGCAGGGGTTTACGAGCAGTACTTC	few	TRBJ2-7	TRBV6-5	.
CASSQDPGTLHNYGYTF	TGCGCCAGCAGCCAGGACCCCGGGACACTTCATAACTATGGCTACACCTTC	.	TRBJ1-2	TRBV4-3	.
CASSSTGLTNYGYTF	TGTGCCAGCAGTTCGACAGGGTTAACTAACTATGGCTACACCTTC	.	TRBJ1-2	TRBV28	TRBD1
CASSSGLAGIQETQYF	TGTGCCAGCAGCTCGGGACTAGCGGGGATCCAAGAGACCCAGTACTTC	.	TRBJ2-5	TRBV7-9	TRBD2
CASSVGGTPVYEQYF	TGTGCCAGCAGCGTAGGGGGGACTCCGGTATACGAGCAGTACTTC	few	TRBJ2-7	TRBV9	.
CASSEGQGPPNF	TGCGCCAGCAGCGAGGGACAGGGGCCTCCGAATTTC	.	TRBJ2-7	TRBV5-1	TRBD1
CASSEVSVGYTF	TGTGCCAGCAGTGAAGTGTCAGTTGGCTACACCTTC	few	TRBJ1-2	TRBV6-5	.
CASSLTVAYEQYF	TGTGCCAGCAGCTTGACTGTGGCCTACGAGCAGTACTTC	few	TRBJ2-7	TRBV27	.
CASSRTGALTYEQYF	TGTGCCAGTAGCCGGACAGGGGCTTTAACCTACGAGCAGTACTTC	.	TRBJ2-7	TRBV19	TRBD1
CSDLGGPQSTDTQYF	TGCAGCGACCTGGGAGGACCCCAGAGCACAGATACGCAGTATTTT	few	TRBJ2-3	TRBV29-1	.
CASSFSGTGSLFF	TGTGCCAGCAGCTTCTCCGGGACAGGGTCCCTGTTTTTT	.	TRBJ1-4	TRBV7-8	TRBD1
CARSPDRGIDSPLHF	TGTGCCAGAAGCCCCGACAGGGGAATCGATTCACCCCTCCACTTT	.	TRBJ1-6	TRBV5-3	TRBD1
CASSLGLRTEAFF	TGTGCCAGCAGCTTAGGATTGAGAACTGAAGCTTTCTTT	medium-sized	TRBJ1-1	TRBV7-9	.
CASSFGGTSGTMSDTQYF	TGTGCCAGCAGCTTTGGAGGGACTAGCGGGACTATGTCAGATACGCAGTATTTT	.	TRBJ2-3	TRBV11-2	TRBD2
CASSYGQTEAFF	TGTGCCAGCAGTTACGGGCAGACTGAAGCTTTCTTT	few	TRBJ1-1	TRBV6-5	.
CASSLTSSYNEQFF	TGTGCCAGCAGTCTTACGAGCTCCTACAATGAGCAGTTCTTC	.	TRBJ2-1	TRBV27	.
CASSKEDLKGESIQYF	TGTGCCAGCAGCAAAGAAGATTTAAAGGGGGAATCCATTCAGTACTTC	few	TRBJ2-4	TRBV21-1	.
CASSFGTSGTYEQYF	TGTGCCAGCAGCTTCGGGACTAGCGGGACCTACGAGCAGTACTTC	.	TRBJ2-7	TRBV5-6	TRBD2
CASSDSSGSTGELFF	TGTGCCAGCAGTGACTCTAGCGGGAGCACCGGGGAGCTGTTTTTT	.	TRBJ2-2	TRBV6-4	TRBD2
CASSLVSVFSSGNTIYF	TGCGCCAGCAGCTTGGTCTCGGTATTCTCCTCTGGAAACACCATATATTTT	.	TRBJ1-3	TRBV5-1	.